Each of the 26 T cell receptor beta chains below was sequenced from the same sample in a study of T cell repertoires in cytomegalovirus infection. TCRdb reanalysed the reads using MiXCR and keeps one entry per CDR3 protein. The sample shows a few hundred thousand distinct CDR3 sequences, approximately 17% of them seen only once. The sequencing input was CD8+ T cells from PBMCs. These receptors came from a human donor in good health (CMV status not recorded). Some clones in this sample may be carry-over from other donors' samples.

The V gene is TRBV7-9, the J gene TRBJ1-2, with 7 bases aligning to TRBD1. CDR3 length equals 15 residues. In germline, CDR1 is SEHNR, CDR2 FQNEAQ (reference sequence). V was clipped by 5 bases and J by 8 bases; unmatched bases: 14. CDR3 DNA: TGTGCCAGCAGCACACCCGGGGACAGCTACGGCGGCTACACCTTC. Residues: CASSTPGDSYGGYTF.

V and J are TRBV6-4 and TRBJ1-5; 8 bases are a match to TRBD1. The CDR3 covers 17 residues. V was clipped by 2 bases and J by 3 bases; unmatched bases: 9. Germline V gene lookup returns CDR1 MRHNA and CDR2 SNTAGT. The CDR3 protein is CASSDRVGDRSNQPQHF. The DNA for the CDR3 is TGTGCCAGCAGTGACCGTGTAGGGGACAGGTCCAATCAGCCCCAGCATTTT.

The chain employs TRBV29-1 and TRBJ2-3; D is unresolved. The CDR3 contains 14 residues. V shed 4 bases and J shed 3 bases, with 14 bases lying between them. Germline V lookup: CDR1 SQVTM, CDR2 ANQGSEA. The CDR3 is CSVVGLELTDTQYF. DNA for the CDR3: TGCAGCGTTGTCGGGCTAGAGTTGACAGATACGCAGTATTTT.

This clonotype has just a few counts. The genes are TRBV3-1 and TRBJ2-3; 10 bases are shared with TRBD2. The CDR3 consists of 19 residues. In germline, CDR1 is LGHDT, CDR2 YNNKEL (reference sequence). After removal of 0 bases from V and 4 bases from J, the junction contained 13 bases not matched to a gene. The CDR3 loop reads CASSQEPPWISGGPDTQYF. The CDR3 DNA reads TGTGCCAGCAGCCAAGAGCCCCCGTGGATTAGCGGGGGGCCAGATACGCAGTATTTT.

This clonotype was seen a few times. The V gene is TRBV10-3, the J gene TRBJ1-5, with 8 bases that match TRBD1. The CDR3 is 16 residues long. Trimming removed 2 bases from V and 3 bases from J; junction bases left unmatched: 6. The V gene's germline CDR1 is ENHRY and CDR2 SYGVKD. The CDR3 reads CAISESGQGPNQPQHF. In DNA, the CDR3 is TGTGCCATCAGTGAGAGCGGACAGGGACCCAATCAGCCCCAGCATTTT.

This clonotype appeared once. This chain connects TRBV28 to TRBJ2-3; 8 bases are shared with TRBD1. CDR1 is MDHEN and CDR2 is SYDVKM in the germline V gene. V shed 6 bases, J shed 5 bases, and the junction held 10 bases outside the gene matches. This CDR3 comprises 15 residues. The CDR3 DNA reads TGTGCCAGCAGCTACAGGGGGGTAGAACAAGATACGCAGTATTTT. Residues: CASSYRGVEQDTQYF. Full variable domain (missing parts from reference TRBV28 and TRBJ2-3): DVKVTQSSRYLVKRTGEKVFLECVQDMDHENMFWYRQDPGLGLRLIYFSYDVKMKEKGDIPEGYSVSREKKERFSLILESASTNQTSMYLCASSYRGVEQDTQYFGPGTRLTVL.

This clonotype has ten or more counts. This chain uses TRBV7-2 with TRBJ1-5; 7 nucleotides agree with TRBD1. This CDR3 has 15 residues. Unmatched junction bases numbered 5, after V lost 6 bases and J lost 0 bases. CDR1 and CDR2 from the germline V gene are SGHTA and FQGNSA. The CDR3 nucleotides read TGTGCCAGCAGTTGGGACAGTCGTAGCAATCAGCCCCAGCATTTT. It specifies CASSWDSRSNQPQHF.

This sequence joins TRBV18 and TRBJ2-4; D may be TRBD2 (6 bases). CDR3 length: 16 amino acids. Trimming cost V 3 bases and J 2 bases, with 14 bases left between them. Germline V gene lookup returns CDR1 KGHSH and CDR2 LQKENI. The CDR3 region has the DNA TGTGCCAGCTCACCGGCGGGGCCCGGAACCAAAAACATTCAGTACTTC. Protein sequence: CASSPAGPGTKNIQYF.

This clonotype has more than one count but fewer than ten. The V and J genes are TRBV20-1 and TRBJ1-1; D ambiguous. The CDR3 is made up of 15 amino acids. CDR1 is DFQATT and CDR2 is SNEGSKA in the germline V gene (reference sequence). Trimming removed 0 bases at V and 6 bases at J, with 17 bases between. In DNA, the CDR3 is TGCAGTGCTAGAGATTGGCTTAACAGCGAGCCTGAAGCTTTCTTT. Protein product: CSARDWLNSEPEAFF.

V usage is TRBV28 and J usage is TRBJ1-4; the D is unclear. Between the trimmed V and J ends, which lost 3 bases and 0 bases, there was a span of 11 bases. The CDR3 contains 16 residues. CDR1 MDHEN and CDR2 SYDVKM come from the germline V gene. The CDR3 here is CASSFWTETTNEKLFF. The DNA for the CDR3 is TGTGCCAGCAGTTTTTGGACCGAGACAACTAATGAAAAACTGTTTTTT.

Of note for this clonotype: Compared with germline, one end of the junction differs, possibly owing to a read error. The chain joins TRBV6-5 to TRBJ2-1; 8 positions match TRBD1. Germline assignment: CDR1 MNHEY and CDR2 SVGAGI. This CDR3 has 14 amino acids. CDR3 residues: CASRWTGLYNEQFF. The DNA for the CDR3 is TGTGCCAGCAGATGGACAGGGTTGTACAATGAGCAGTTCTTT.

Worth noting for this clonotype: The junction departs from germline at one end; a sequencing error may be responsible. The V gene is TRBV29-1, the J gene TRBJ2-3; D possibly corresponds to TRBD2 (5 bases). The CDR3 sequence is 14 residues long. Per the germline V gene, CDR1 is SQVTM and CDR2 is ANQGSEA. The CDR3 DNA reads TGTAGCGTTGAAGGGTACGTTAGCACAGATACGCAGTATTTT. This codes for CSVEGYVSTDTQYF.

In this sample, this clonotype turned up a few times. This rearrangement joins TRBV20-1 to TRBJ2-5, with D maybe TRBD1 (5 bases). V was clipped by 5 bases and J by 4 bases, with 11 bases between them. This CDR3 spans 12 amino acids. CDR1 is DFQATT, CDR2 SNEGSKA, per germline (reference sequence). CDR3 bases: TGCAGTGCTCAGCAGCAGGGAGAGACCCAGTACTTC. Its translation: CSAQQQGETQYF.

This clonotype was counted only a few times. In DNA, the CDR3 is TGTGCCAGCAGCGCCCACTCCTCTCGGAGGGATGGCTACACCTTC. The encoded protein is CASSAHSSRRDGYTF. V and J are TRBV9 and TRBJ1-2, with unresolved D. The V gene's germline CDR1 is SGDLS and CDR2 YYNGEE. The CDR3 length is 15 residues. V dropped 3 bases and J dropped 6 bases, with 18 bases sitting between them. Combining the CDR3 with reference TRBV9 and TRBJ1-2 gives the whole variable domain DSGVTQTPKHLITATGQRVTLRCSPRSGDLSVYWYQQSLDQGLQFLIQYYNGEERAKGNILERFSAQQFPDLHSELNLSSLELGDSALYFCASSAHSSRRDGYTFGSGTRLTVV.

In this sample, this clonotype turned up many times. CDR3 DNA: TGTGCCAGCAGACCGACAGGGTATCTTTTTTTTGGCTACACCTTC. Its protein is CASRPTGYLFFGYTF. The chain joins TRBV28 to TRBJ1-2, with 7 bases aligning to TRBD1. Trimming took 6 bases from V and 7 from J; bases not matched to a gene: 14. The germline CDR1 and CDR2 sequences are MDHEN and SYDVKM. CDR3 length: 15 amino acids.

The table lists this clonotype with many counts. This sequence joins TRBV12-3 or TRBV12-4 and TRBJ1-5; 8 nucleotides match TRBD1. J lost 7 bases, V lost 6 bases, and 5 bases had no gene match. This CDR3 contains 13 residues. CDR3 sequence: CASSGQGWQPQHF. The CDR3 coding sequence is TGTGCCAGCAGCGGACAGGGATGGCAGCCCCAGCATTTT.

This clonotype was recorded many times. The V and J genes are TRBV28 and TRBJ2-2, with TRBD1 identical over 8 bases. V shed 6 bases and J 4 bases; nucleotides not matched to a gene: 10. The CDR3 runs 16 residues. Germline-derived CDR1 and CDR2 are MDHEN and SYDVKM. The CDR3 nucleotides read TGTGCCAGCAGCTTGGAAGAGGGACAGGTCACCGGGGAGCTGTTTTTT. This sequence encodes CASSLEEGQVTGELFF.

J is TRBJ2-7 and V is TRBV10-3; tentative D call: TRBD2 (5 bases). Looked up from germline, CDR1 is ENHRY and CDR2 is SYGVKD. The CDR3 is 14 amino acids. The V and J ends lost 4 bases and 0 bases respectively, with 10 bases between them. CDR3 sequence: CAISGARDSYEQYF. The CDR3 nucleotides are TGTGCCATCAGTGGTGCACGGGACTCCTACGAGCAGTACTTC.

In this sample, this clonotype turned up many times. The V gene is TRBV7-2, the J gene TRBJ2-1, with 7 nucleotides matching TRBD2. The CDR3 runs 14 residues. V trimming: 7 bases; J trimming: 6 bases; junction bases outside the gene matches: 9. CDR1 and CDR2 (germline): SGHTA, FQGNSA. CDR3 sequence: CASTLGGGLNEQFF. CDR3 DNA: TGTGCCAGCACCCTGGGGGGGGGACTCAATGAGCAGTTCTTC.

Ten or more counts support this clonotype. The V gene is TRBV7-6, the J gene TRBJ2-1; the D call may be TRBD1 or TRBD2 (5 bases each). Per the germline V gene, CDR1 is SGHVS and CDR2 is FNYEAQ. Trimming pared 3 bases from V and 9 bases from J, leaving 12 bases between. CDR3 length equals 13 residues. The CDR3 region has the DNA TGTGCCAGCAGCTTTCTAGGGGACGGTGAGCAGTTCTTC. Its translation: CASSFLGDGEQFF.

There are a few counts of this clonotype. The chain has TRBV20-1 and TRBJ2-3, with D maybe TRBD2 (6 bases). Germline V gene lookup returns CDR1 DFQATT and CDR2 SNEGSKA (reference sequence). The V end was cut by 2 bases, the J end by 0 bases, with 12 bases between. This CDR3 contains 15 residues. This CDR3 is CSARPTGGSTDTQYF. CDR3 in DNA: TGCAGTGCTAGACCCACCGGGGGTAGCACAGATACGCAGTATTTT.

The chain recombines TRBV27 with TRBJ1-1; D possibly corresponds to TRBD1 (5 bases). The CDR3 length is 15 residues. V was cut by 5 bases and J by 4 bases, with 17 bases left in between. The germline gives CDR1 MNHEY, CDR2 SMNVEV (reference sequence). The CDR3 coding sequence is TGTGCCAGCAGTCCCCGGGGGGGGTCGGGCACTGAAGCTTTCTTT. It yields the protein CASSPRGGSGTEAFF.

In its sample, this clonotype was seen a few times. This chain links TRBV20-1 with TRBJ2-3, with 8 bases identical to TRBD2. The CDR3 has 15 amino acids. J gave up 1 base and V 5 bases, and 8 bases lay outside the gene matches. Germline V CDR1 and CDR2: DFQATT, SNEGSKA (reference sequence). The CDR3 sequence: CSAPLGRGGTDTQYF. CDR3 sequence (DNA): TGCAGTGCTCCTTTAGGGCGGGGGGGCACAGATACGCAGTATTTT.

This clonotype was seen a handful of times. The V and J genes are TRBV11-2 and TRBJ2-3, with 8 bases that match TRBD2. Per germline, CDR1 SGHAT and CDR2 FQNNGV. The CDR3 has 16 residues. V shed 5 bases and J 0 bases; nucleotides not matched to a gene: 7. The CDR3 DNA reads TGTGCCAGCAGCCCCATAGCGGGGCCGAGCACAGATACGCAGTATTTT. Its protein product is CASSPIAGPSTDTQYF.

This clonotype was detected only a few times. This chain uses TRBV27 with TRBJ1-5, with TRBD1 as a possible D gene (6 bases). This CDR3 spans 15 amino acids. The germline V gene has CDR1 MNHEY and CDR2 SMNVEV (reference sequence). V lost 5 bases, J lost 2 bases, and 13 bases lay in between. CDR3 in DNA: TGTGCCAGCAGTCTCGGGGGCAGGGGCAATCAGCCCCAGCATTTT. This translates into CASSLGGRGNQPQHF.

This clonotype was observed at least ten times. CDR3 sequence: CASSLGVGNTEAFF. The CDR3 nucleotides read TGTGCCAGCAGCTTAGGGGTAGGGAACACTGAAGCTTTCTTT. The chain employs TRBV7-2 and TRBJ1-1; D remains unclear. The CDR3 sequence is 14 residues long. Trimming shortened V by 1 base and J by 1 base, and 7 bases separated the two germline ends. The V gene's germline CDR1 is SGHTA and CDR2 FQGNSA.